This entry features one TCR beta chain sequence. This record belongs to a study of blood T cell repertoires in COVID-19. About the study: The study drew acute and convalescent COVID-19 samples from the United States, Italy and Spain. T cells, B-cell-depleted T cells, or PBMCs provided the cDNA or gDNA that served as material.

Per the original data handling: Reference gene primer amplification in the assay estimated nucleated cell counts. Method: immunoSEQ multiplex PCR; TCRdb's copy keeps in-frame clones and lacks some. The V and J calls and clone size are taken from that table; D and trimming were inferred from the DNA. The sample includes over 85,000 clones, 60% to 80% seen only once; the top ten take 7.5% to 10%. This CDR3 is 16 amino acids long. The sample comprised peripheral blood. The genes are TRBV21-1 and TRBJ1-1; the listed D gene, TRBD1, was not tested against the DNA. TRBV21-1 is termed a pseudogene. This receptor was obtained from a man between 60 and 70 years old with active or convalescent COVID-19. CDR3 loop: CASSTTLDTIRTEAFF. In nucleotides, the CDR3 is TGTGCCAGCAGCACCACTTTAGACACAATTCGCACTGAAGCTTTCTTT.